In its sample, the clone carrying this T cell receptor (beta chain) was seen a few times. The antigen remains unidentified. This sample is part of a study of a mutant IDH1 vaccine in newly diagnosed glioma. Turning to the study itself: Either 4-6 weeks after radiotherapy alone or alongside temozolomide, vaccination was begun.

Germline CDR1 and CDR2: KGHSH and LQKENI. V was clipped by 3 bases and J by 2 bases; unmatched bases: 5. The CDR3 runs 16 residues. TCRdb's copy holds only in-frame clones and misses some; the assay was immunoSEQ multiplex PCR. There are some 21,000 clones in the sample; approximately 81% occur only once, and 2.8% lies in the top ten. Described time point: week 47, end of study. Vaccinated patients received 300 ug of mutant IDH1 20-mer peptide per dose, with topical imiquimod. The TCR sequence derives from a man aged 35 to 55 with glioma. This chain links TRBV18 with TRBJ1-5; 9 bases are a match to TRBD1. The starting material was PBMCs, obtained from a glioma patient whose treatment included an IDH1 peptide vaccine. The CDR3 reads CASSPGQGGGNQPQHF. The DNA for the CDR3 is TGTGCCAGCTCACCGGGACAGGGAGGTGGCAATCAGCCCCAGCATTTT.